This T cell receptor beta chain was identified in a study of shared clonotypes between healthy human individuals. Data came from immunoSEQ multiplex PCR; TCRdb stores just in-frame clones and leaves some out. The sample carries about 2,500,000 clones, approximately 94% recorded once. With 1 base removed from V and 5 bases from J, the gap between germline ends came to 6 bases. Germline CDR1 is SGHRS and CDR2 is YFSETQ. This CDR3 comprises 13 residues. Source material: naive CD4+ T cells sorted from blood. Subset indicated: CD45RA+ positively selected. J is TRBJ1-4 and V is TRBV5-1; D gene unclear. The origin of this receptor is a man aged 18-30 years in good health. This CDR3 is CASSLNTNEKLFF. In nucleotides, the CDR3 is TGCGCCAGCAGCTTGAACACAAATGAAAAACTGTTTTTT.